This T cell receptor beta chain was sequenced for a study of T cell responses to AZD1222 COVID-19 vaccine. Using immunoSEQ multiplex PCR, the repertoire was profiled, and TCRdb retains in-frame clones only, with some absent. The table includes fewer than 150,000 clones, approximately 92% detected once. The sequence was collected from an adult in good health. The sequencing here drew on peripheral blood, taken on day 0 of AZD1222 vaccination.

The CDR3 spells CASGLVPVYTEAFF. CDR3 in DNA: TGTGCTAGTGGTTTGGTCCCTGTCTACACTGAAGCTTTCTTT. The chain carries TRBV12-5 and TRBJ1-1; the D is unclear. Trimming stripped 0 bases from V and 3 bases from J, with 8 bases between. The CDR3 has 14 residues. CDR1 and CDR2 (germline): LGHNT, FRNRAP. The variable domain in full, with the rest retrieved from reference TRBV12-5 and TRBJ1-1, is DARVTQTPRHKVTEMGQEVTMRCQPILGHNTVFWYRQTMMQGLELLAYFRNRAPLDDSGMPKDRFSAEMPDATLATLKIQPSEPRDSAVYFCASGLVPVYTEAFFGQGTRLTVV.